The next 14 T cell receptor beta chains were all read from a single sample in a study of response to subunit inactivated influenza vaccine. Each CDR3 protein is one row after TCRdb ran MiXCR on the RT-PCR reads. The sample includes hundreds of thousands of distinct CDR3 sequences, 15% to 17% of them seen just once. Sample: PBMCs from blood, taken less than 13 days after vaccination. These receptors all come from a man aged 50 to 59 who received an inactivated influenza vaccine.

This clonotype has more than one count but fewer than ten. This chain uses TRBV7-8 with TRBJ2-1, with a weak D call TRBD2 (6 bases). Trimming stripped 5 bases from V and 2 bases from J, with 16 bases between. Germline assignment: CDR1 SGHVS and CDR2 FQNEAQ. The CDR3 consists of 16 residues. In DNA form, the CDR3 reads TGTGCCAGCAGCCCAAGGGACTTGGGGGCCTACAATGAGCAGTTCTTC. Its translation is CASSPRDLGAYNEQFF.

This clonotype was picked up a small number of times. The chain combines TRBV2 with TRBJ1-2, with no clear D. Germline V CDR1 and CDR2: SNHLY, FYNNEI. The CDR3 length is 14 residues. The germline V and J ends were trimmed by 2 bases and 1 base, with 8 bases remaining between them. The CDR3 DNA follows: TGTGCCAGCAGTGAAAACAGTATTAACTATGGCTACACCTTC. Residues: CASSENSINYGYTF.

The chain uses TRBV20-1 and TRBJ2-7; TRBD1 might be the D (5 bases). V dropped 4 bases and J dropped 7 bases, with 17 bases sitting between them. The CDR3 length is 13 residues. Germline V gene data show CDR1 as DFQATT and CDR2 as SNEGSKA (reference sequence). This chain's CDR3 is CSATAQGLREQYF. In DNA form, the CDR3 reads TGCAGTGCTACTGCGCAGGGTCTGAGGGAGCAGTACTTC.

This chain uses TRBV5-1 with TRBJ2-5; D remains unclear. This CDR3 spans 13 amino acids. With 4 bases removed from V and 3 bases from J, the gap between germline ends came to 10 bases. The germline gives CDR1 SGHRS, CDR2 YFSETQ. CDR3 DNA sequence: TGCGCCAGCAGCCCGCACAATGAAGAGACCCAGTACTTC. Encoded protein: CASSPHNEETQYF.

This CDR3 is CSVVEGGPGGALHF. CDR3 bases: TGCAGCGTTGTAGAAGGAGGGCCAGGGGGGGCCCTCCACTTT. This sequence joins TRBV29-1 and TRBJ1-6; TRBD1 matches at 7 bases. The CDR3 covers 14 residues. The V gene end was trimmed by 4 bases and the J gene end by 14 bases; junction bases not matched to a gene: 14. Germline loops: CDR1 SQVTM, CDR2 ANQGSEA.

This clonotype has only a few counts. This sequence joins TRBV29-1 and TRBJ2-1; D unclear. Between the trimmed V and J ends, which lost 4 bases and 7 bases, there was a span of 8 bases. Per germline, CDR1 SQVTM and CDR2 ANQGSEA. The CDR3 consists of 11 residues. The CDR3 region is CSVVNANEQFF. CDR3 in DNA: TGCAGCGTTGTGAATGCAAATGAGCAGTTCTTC.

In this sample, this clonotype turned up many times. CDR3 sequence: CASSQANRGRAEQFF. The CDR3 nucleotides read TGCGCCAGCAGCCAAGCTAACAGGGGCCGGGCTGAGCAGTTCTTC. The V and J genes are TRBV4-3 and TRBJ2-1; 7 bases match TRBD1. This CDR3 is built from 15 residues. J gave up 9 bases and V 1 base, and 9 bases lay outside the gene matches. Germline CDR1 is LGHNA and CDR2 is YSLEER.

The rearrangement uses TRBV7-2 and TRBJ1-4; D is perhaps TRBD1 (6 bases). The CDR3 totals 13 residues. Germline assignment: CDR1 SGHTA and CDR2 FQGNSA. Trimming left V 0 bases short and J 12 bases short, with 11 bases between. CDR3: CASSLADSPQLFF. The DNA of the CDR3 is TGTGCCAGCAGCTTAGCGGACAGCCCCCAACTGTTTTTT.

Here the CDR3 reads CAIMRRSGGDYNEQFF. As DNA, the CDR3 is TGTGCCATCATGCGACGTAGCGGGGGGGATTACAATGAGCAGTTCTTC. This chain links TRBV10-3 with TRBJ2-1; 11 nucleotides line up with TRBD2. There are 16 residues in the CDR3. CDR1 is ENHRY, CDR2 SYGVKD, per germline. The V segment lost 7 bases and the J segment 4 bases; nucleotides outside the gene matches: 9.

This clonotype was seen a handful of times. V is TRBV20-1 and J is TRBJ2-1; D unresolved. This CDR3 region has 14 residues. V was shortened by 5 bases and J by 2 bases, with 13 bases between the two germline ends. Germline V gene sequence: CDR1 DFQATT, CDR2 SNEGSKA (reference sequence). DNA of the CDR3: TGCAGTGCTTTCTCGCCTCGACCCTACAATGAGCAGTTCTTC. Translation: CSAFSPRPYNEQFF.

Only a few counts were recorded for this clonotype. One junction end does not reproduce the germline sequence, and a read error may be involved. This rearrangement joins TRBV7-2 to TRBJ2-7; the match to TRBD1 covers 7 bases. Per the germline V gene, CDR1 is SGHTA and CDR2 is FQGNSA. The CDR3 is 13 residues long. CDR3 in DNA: TGTGCCAGCAGCCCAGGGACAGTCTACGAGCACTACTTC. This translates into CASSPGTVYEHYF.

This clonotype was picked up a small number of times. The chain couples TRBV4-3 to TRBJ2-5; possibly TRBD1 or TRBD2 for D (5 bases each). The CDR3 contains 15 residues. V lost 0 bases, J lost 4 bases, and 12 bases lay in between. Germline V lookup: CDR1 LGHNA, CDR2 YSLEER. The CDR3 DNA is TGCGCCAGCAGCCAAGAATTCAGGGAGACAGAGACCCAGTACTTC. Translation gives CASSQEFRETETQYF.

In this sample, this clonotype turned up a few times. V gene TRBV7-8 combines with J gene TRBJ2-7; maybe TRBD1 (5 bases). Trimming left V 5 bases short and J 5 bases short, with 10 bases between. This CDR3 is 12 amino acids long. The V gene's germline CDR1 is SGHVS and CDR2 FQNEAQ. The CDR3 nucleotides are TGTGCCAGCAGCCTGGGGCAGAACGAGCAGTACTTC. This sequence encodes CASSLGQNEQYF.

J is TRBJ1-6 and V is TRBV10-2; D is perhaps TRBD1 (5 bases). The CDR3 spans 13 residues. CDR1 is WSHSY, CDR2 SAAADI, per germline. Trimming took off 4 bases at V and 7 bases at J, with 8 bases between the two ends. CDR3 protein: CASSGAGNSPLHF. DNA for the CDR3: TGCGCCAGCAGTGGTGCAGGGAATTCACCCCTCCACTTT.